This record looks at one TCR beta chain sequence and its context. Its specificity is not known. The sample originates from a study of blood T cells in healthy people across ages. General study results and limits: Fewer expanded clones and more diversity marked long-lived versus aged donors.

Per germline, CDR1 SGDLS and CDR2 YYNGEE. Trimming removed 4 bases from V and 5 bases from J, with 17 bases in between. This CDR3 contains 15 residues. A second PCR of about 6 to 11 cycles used a sample-barcoded 5' primer and a J-beta primer mix. TCRdb reprocessed the 5' RACE reads with MiXCR, giving one entry per CDR3 protein. The data show 1.5 million to 2 million distinct CDR3 sequences, with about 50% seen just once and less than 2.5% held by the top ten. The chain recombines TRBV9 with TRBJ2-3; possible D gene TRBD2, 7 bases. What was sequenced was blood. This receptor was identified in a woman aged 40-49 years in good health. CDR3 in DNA: TGTGCCAGCAGCCCACGGGGGGCTGGGGGAGATACGCAGTATTTT. Translating it yields CASSPRGAGGDTQYF.